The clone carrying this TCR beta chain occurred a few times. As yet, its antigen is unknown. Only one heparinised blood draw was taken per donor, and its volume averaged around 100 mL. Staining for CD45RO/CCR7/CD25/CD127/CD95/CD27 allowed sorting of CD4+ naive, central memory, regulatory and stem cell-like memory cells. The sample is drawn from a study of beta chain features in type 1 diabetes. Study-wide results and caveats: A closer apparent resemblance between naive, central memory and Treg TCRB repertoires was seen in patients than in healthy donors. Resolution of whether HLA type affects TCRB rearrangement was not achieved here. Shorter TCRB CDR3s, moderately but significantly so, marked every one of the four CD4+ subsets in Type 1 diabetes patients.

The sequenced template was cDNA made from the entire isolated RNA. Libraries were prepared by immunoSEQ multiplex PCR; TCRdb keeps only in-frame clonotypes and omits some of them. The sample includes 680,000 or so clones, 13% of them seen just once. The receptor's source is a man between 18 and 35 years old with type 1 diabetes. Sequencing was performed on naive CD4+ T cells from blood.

CDR3 sequence: CASSFTGNTEAFF. CDR3 sequence (DNA): TGCGCCAGCAGCTTTACAGGGAACACTGAAGCTTTCTTT. The chain recombines TRBV5-1 with TRBJ1-1, with a possible D match to TRBD1 (5 bases). Per germline, CDR1 SGHRS and CDR2 YFSETQ. The CDR3 is made up of 13 amino acids. V was pared by 2 bases and J by 1 base, with 6 bases between.